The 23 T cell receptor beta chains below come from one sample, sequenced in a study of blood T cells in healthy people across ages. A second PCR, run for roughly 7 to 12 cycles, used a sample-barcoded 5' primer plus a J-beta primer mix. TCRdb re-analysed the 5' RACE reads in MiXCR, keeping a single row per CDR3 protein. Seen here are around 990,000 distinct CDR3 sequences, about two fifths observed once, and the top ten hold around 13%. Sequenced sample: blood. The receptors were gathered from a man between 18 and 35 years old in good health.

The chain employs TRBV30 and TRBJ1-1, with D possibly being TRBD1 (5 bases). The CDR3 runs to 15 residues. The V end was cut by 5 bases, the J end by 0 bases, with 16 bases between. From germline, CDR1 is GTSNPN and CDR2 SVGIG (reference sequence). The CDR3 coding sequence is TGTGCCTGGCGGCCGCTGGAAGGGGTGAACACTGAAGCTTTCTTT. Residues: CAWRPLEGVNTEAFF.

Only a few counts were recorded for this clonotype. In DNA form, the CDR3 reads TGTGCCAGCAGCTTAGCGCGTGGTGGTGACTATGGCTACACCTTC. This gives the protein CASSLARGGDYGYTF. The V call is TRBV7-2, the J call TRBJ1-2; D unresolved. Deletions cut 0 bases from V and 3 bases from J, with 11 bases between. The length of the CDR3 is 15 residues. Germline values: CDR1 SGHTA, CDR2 FQGNSA.

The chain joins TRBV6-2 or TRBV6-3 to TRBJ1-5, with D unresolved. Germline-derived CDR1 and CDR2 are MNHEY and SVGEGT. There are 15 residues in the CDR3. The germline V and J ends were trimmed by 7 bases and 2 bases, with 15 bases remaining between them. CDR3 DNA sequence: TGTGCCAGCACCTCAAGGGCTTCGGGCAATCAGCCCCAGCATTTT. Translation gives CASTSRASGNQPQHF.

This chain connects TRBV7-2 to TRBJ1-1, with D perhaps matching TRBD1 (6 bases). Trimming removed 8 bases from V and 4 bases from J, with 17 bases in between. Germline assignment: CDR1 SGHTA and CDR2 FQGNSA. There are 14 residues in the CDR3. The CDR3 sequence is CASENYRDSTEAFF. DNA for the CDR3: TGTGCCAGCGAGAACTACAGGGATAGCACTGAAGCTTTCTTT.

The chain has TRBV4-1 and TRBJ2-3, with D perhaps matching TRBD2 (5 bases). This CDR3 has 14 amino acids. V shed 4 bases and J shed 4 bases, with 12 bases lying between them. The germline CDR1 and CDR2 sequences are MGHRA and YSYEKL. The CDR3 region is CASSPGIAADTQYF. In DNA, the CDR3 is TGCGCCAGCAGCCCGGGAATAGCTGCAGATACGCAGTATTTT.

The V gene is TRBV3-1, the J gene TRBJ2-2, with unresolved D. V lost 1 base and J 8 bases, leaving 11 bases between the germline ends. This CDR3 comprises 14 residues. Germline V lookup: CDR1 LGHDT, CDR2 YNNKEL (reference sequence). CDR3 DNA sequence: TGTGCCAGCAGCCAAGGGATGGGCAGTGGGGAGCTGTTTTTT. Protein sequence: CASSQGMGSGELFF.

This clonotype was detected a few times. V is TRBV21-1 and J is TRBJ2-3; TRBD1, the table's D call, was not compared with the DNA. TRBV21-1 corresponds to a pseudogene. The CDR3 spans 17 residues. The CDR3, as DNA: TGTGCCAGCAGCAAAGCCTTCTGTCGGCAAGACACAGATACGCAGTATTTT. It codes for CASSKAFCRQDTDTQYF.

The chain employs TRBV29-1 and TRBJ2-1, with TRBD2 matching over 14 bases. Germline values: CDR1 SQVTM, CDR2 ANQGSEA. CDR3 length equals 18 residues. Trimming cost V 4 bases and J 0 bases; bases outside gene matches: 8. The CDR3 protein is CSVVPGLAGDSSYNEQFF. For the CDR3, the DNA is TGCAGCGTTGTCCCGGGACTAGCGGGGGACAGCTCCTACAATGAGCAGTTCTTC.

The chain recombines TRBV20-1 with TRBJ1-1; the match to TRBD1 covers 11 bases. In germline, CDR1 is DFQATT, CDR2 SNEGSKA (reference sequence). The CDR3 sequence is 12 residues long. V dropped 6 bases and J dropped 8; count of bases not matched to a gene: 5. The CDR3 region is CSAGQGAREAFF. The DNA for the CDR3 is TGCAGTGCCGGACAGGGGGCTAGAGAAGCTTTCTTT.

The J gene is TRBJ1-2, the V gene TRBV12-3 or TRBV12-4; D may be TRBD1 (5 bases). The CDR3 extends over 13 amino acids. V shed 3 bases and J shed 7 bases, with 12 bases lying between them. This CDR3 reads CASSLSRDGGYTF. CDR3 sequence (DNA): TGTGCCAGCAGTTTGTCCAGGGATGGTGGCTACACCTTC.

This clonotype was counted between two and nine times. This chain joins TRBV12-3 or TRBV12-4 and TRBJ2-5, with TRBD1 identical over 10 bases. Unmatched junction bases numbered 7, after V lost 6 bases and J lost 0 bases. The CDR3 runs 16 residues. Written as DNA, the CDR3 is TGTGCCAGCAGCCTAGGGACAGGGGAGTACCAAGAGACCCAGTACTTC. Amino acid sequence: CASSLGTGEYQETQYF.

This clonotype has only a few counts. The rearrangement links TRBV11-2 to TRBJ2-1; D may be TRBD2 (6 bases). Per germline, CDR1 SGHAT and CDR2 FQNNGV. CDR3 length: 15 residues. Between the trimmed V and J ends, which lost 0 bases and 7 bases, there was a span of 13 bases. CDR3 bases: TGTGCCAGCAGCTTAGATGGGGGACTCCTAAATGAGCAGTTCTTC. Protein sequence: CASSLDGGLLNEQFF.

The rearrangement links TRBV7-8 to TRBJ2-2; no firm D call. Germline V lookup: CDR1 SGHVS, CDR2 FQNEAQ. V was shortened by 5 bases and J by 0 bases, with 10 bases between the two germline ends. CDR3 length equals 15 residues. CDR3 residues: CASSPRLPNTGELFF. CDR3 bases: TGTGCCAGCAGCCCGAGGTTGCCGAACACCGGGGAGCTGTTTTTT.

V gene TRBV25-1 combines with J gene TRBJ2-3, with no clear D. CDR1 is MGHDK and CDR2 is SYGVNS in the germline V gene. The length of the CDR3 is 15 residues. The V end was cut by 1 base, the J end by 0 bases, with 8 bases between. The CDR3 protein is CASSEFRVSTDTQYF. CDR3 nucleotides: TGTGCCAGCAGTGAATTTAGAGTCAGCACAGATACGCAGTATTTT.

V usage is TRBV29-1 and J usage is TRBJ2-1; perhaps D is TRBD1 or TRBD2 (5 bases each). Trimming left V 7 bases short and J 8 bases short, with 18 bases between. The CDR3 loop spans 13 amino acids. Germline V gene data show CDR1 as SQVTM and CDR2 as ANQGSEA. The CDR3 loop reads CSAPGPSLHEQFF. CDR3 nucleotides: TGCAGCGCCCCGGGACCTTCACTCCATGAGCAGTTCTTC.

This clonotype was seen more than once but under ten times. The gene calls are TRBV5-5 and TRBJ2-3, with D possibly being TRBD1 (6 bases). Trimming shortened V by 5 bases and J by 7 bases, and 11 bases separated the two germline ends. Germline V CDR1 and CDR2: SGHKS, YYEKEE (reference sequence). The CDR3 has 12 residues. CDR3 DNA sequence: TGTGCCAGCAGGACACAGGGCCATACGCAGTATTTT. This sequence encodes CASRTQGHTQYF.

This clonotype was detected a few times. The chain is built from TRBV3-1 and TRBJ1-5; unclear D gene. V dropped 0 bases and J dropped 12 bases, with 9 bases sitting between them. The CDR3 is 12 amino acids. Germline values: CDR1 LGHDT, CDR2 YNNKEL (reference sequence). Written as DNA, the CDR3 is TGTGCCAGCAGCCAAGAAGGCGGGATCCAGCATTTT. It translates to CASSQEGGIQHF.

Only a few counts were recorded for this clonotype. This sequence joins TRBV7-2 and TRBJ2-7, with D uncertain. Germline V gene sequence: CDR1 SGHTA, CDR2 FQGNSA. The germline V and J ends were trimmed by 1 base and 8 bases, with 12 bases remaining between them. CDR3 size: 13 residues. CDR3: CASSLESVSQQYF. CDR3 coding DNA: TGTGCCAGCAGCTTAGAGTCGGTGAGCCAGCAGTACTTC.

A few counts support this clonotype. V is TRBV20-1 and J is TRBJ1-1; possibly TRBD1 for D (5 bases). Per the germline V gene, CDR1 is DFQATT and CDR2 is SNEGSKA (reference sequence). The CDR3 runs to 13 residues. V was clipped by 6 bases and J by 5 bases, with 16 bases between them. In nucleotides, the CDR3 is TGCAGTGCACCCCCATCTCAGGGTACTGAAGCTTTCTTT. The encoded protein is CSAPPSQGTEAFF.

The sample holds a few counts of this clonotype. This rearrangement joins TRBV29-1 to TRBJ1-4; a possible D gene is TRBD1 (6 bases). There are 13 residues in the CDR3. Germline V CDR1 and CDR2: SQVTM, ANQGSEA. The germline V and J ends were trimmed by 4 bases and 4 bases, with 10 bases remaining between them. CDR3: CSVGHRVNEKLFF. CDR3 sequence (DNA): TGCAGCGTTGGGCACAGGGTTAATGAAAAACTGTTTTTT.

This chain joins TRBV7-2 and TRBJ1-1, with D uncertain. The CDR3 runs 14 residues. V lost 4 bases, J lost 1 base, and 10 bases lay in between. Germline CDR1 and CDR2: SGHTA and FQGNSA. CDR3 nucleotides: TGTGCCAGCAGCTCCAGCGGGCCGAACACTGAAGCTTTCTTT. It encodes CASSSSGPNTEAFF.

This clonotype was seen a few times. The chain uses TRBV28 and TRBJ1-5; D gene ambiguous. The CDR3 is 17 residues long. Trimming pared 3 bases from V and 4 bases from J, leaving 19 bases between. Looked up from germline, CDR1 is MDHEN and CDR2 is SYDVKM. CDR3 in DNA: TGTGCCAGCAGTTTCGTAGGACGGAGGACTTTTAATCAGCCCCAGCATTTT. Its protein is CASSFVGRRTFNQPQHF.

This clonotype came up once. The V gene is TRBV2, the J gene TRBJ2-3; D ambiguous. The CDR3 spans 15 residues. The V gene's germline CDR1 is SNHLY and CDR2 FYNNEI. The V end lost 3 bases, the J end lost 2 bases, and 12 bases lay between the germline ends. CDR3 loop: CASSDRRLSTDTQYF. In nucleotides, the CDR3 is TGTGCCAGCAGTGATAGGCGGCTTTCCACAGATACGCAGTATTTT. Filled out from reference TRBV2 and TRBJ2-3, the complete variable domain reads EPEVTQTPSHQVTQMGQEVILRCVPISNHLYFYWYRQILGQKVEFLVSFYNNEISEKSEIFDDQFSVERPDGSNFTLKIRSTKLEDSAMYFCASSDRRLSTDTQYFGPGTRLTVL.